Shown below are 31 T cell receptor beta chains from a single sample sequenced in a study of blood T cell repertoires in COVID-19. The repertoire was sequenced with immunoSEQ multiplex PCR; TCRdb's copy has only in-frame clones and lacks some. Among 170,000 or so clones listed, roughly 84% were seen once. The sample comprised PBMCs or T cells enriched from blood (not recorded which). The receptors were sampled from a woman in her 50s who had recovered from COVID-19.

This rearrangement joins TRBV7-9 to TRBJ2-3; 10 bases match TRBD2. CDR1 and CDR2 from the germline V gene are SEHNR and FQNEAQ (reference sequence). The CDR3 sequence is 14 residues long. The V and J ends lost 8 bases and 6 bases, in that order; junction bases with no gene match: 8. The CDR3 loop is CASLGLAGVDTQYF. In nucleotides, the CDR3 is TGTGCCAGCTTAGGGCTAGCGGGAGTGGATACGCAGTATTTT.

This sequence joins TRBV12-5 and TRBJ2-3, with 12 bases that match TRBD2. The CDR3 spans 16 residues. V shed 1 base and J 5 bases; nucleotides not matched to a gene: 4. CDR1 and CDR2 (germline): LGHNT, FRNRAP. The CDR3 here is CASGLGLAGVKDTQYF. DNA for the CDR3: TGTGCTAGTGGTTTGGGACTAGCGGGAGTAAAAGATACGCAGTATTTT.

The chain employs TRBV7-9 and TRBJ2-1; TRBD2 agrees at 7 bases. This CDR3 spans 13 amino acids. J gave up 10 bases and V 5 bases, and 8 bases lay outside the gene matches. CDR1 is SEHNR and CDR2 is FQNEAQ in the germline V gene (reference sequence). The CDR3 region has the DNA TGTGCCAGCAGCCCTAGCGGCGGACGAGAGCAGTTCTTC. Amino acids: CASSPSGGREQFF.

The CDR3 region has the DNA TGTGCCAGTAGTACCGCAGGGGTCAGTAATTCACCCCTCCACTTT. Translating gives CASSTAGVSNSPLHF. This chain uses TRBV19 with TRBJ1-6; TRBD1 is a possible D gene (6 bases). The germline V gene has CDR1 LNHDA and CDR2 SQIVND (reference sequence). V lost 4 bases to trimming and J lost 6 bases, with 13 bases between them. CDR3 size: 15 residues.

This sequence joins TRBV3-1 (or the pseudogene TRBV3-2) and TRBJ2-3, with TRBD1 identical over 10 bases. Germline CDR1 is LGHDT and CDR2 is YNNKEL (reference sequence). V lost 0 bases and J lost 3; bases outside the gene matches: 6. This CDR3 has 17 amino acids. The CDR3 sequence: CASSQDPGQGKTDTQYF. The CDR3 region has the DNA TGTGCCAGCAGCCAAGACCCGGGACAGGGGAAAACAGATACGCAGTATTTT.

The J gene is TRBJ2-7, the V gene TRBV28; TRBD2 might be the D (6 bases). The CDR3 totals 14 residues. The germline CDR1 and CDR2 sequences are MDHEN and SYDVKM. V shed 2 bases and J shed 4 bases, with 12 bases lying between them. The CDR3 nucleotides are TGTGCCAGCAGTTTAGGGGACTTGCGTTACGAGCAGTACTTC. Its translation: CASSLGDLRYEQYF.

The chain recombines TRBV19 with TRBJ2-3; 7 bases align to TRBD1. CDR3 length: 15 residues. Germline assignment: CDR1 LNHDA and CDR2 SQIVND (reference sequence). With V trimmed by 6 bases and J by 0 bases, 6 bases remained unmatched. The CDR3 here is CASSLTGTSTDTQYF. CDR3 DNA: TGTGCCAGTAGCCTGACAGGGACAAGCACAGATACGCAGTATTTT.

This clone was recorded once. The chain employs TRBV20-1 and TRBJ2-7; D is possibly TRBD1 (6 bases). Trimming cost V 3 bases and J 0 bases, with 15 bases left between them. Germline V CDR1 and CDR2: DFQATT, SNEGSKA (reference sequence). The CDR3 spans 15 residues. CDR3 region: CSASPRRGDSYEQYF. The CDR3 region has the DNA TGCAGTGCTAGTCCCCGCAGGGGCGACTCCTACGAGCAGTACTTC.

The chain combines TRBV24-1 with TRBJ2-1; TRBD1 agrees at 7 bases. The junction had 6 bases not matched to a gene; V was cut back by 4 bases and J by 4 bases. This CDR3 spans 15 amino acids. Germline loops: CDR1 KGHDR, CDR2 SFDVKD. CDR3 sequence: CATSEGTAPYNEQFF. The CDR3 DNA follows: TGTGCCACCAGTGAAGGGACAGCCCCTTACAATGAGCAGTTCTTC.

The chain combines TRBV7-3 with TRBJ2-3; 11 bases align to TRBD2. The CDR3 consists of 14 residues. Trimming at V came to 5 bases and at J to 5 bases, leaving 3 bases not matched to a gene. Germline CDR1 SGHTA, CDR2 FQGTGA. As DNA, the CDR3 is TGTGCCAGCAGCACTAGCGGGAGTGGAGATACGCAGTATTTT. It encodes CASSTSGSGDTQYF. Supplemented by reference TRBV7-3 and TRBJ2-3, the full variable domain reads GAGVSQTPSNKVTEKGKYVELRCDPISGHTALYWYRQSLGQGPEFLIYFQGTGAADDSGLPNDRFFAVRPEGSVSTLKIQRTERGDSAVYLCASSTSGSGDTQYFGPGTRLTVL.

The J gene is TRBJ2-7, the V gene TRBV29-1, with 8 nucleotides matching TRBD2. The trim removed 0 bases at V and 7 bases at J, leaving 11 bases unmatched. The CDR3 sequence is 15 residues long. Per germline, CDR1 SQVTM and CDR2 ANQGSEA. CDR3 region: CSVEDRTGGLSEQYF. The DNA for the CDR3 is TGCAGCGTTGAAGATCGGACGGGAGGGCTTTCAGAGCAGTACTTC.

The chain couples TRBV19 to TRBJ2-1; 11 bases map to TRBD2. Germline CDR1 reads LNHDA; CDR2 reads SQIVND (reference sequence). V shed 1 base, J shed 6 bases, and the junction held 2 bases outside the gene matches. There are 15 residues in the CDR3. The CDR3 bases are TGTGCCAGTAGTATAGGTAGCGGGAGGGCCAATGAGCAGTTCTTC. Translation gives CASSIGSGRANEQFF.

CDR3 amino acids: CASNVPGQGKNEQFF. Here the CDR3 DNA reads TGTGCCAGCAACGTACCGGGACAGGGGAAAAATGAGCAGTTCTTC. V gene TRBV27 combines with J gene TRBJ2-1, with 10 bases that match TRBD1. CDR3 length equals 15 residues. In germline, CDR1 is MNHEY, CDR2 SMNVEV (reference sequence). V lost 7 bases, J lost 7 bases, and 10 bases stayed unmatched.

The chain links TRBV5-4 to TRBJ1-3, with D possibly matching TRBD1 (5 bases). Trimming took off 0 bases at V and 0 bases at J, with 7 bases between the two ends. Germline loops: CDR1 SGHNT, CDR2 YYREEE (reference sequence). There are 15 residues in the CDR3. The CDR3 spells CASSLDQGSGNTIYF. The CDR3 nucleotides read TGTGCCAGCAGCTTGGATCAGGGCTCTGGAAACACCATATATTTT.

This clone was seen only once. V and J are TRBV14 and TRBJ2-5; D not certain. The V and J ends lost 3 bases and 7 bases respectively, with 15 bases between them. This CDR3 spans 14 amino acids. Germline V lookup: CDR1 SGHDN, CDR2 FVKESK. The CDR3 region has the DNA TGTGCCAGCAGCCAGGGTCGGGTGATTGGGACCCAGTACTTC. Amino acids: CASSQGRVIGTQYF.

V usage is TRBV30 and J usage is TRBJ2-5; the match to TRBD1 covers 8 bases. V lost 0 bases and J lost 1; bases outside the gene matches: 1. This CDR3 has 14 residues. Germline V gives CDR1 GTSNPN, CDR2 SVGIG (reference sequence). CDR3 protein: CAWSVGTGQETQYF. CDR3 nucleotides: TGTGCCTGGAGTGTAGGGACAGGCCAAGAGACCCAGTACTTC. Based on the CDR3 plus reference TRBV30 and TRBJ2-5, the full variable domain is SQTIHQWPATLVQPVGSPLSLECTVEGTSNPNLYWYRQAAGRGLQLLFYSVGIGQISSEVPQNLSASRPQDRQFILSSKKLLLSDSGFYLCAWSVGTGQETQYFGPGTRLLVL.

The rearrangement links TRBV2 to TRBJ2-7; D might be TRBD1 (7 bases). The length of the CDR3 is 12 residues. Trimming stripped 3 bases from V and 6 bases from J, with 9 bases between. Germline CDR1 and CDR2: SNHLY and FYNNEI. CDR3 DNA sequence: TGTGCCAGCAGTGAGCAGGGGGGCGAGCAGTACTTC. This encodes CASSEQGGEQYF.

The chain links TRBV11-2 to TRBJ2-2; 10 bases are a match to TRBD1. Germline CDR1 reads SGHAT; CDR2 reads FQNNGV. The CDR3 runs to 19 residues. J lost 1 base, V lost 4 bases, and 12 bases had no gene match. The CDR3 reads CASSSHLGQGKGNTGELFF. CDR3 sequence (DNA): TGTGCCAGCAGCTCACACCTGGGACAGGGGAAGGGGAACACCGGGGAGCTGTTTTTT.

J is TRBJ2-6 and V is TRBV28, with D perhaps matching TRBD1 (6 bases). The length of the CDR3 is 16 residues. V shed 7 bases and J shed 0 bases, with 13 bases lying between them. Germline CDR1 reads MDHEN; CDR2 reads SYDVKM. The CDR3 DNA sequence: TGTGCCAGCAATTCAGGGGCCTTCTCTGGGGCCAACGTCCTGACTTTC. This codes for CASNSGAFSGANVLTF.

Turning to this clone: This CDR3 is also generated by other DNA sequences in the sample. The J gene is TRBJ1-1, the V gene TRBV27; the match to TRBD1 covers 9 bases. This CDR3 spans 14 amino acids. Per the germline V gene, CDR1 is MNHEY and CDR2 is SMNVEV (reference sequence). V lost 2 bases, J lost 4 bases, and 2 bases stayed unmatched. The CDR3 bases are TGTGCCAGCAGTTTAGGGACAGGGTTCACTGAAGCTTTCTTT. Translated, it gives CASSLGTGFTEAFF.

The chain uses TRBV6-5 and TRBJ2-7, with TRBD1 matching 8 bases. CDR3 length: 13 amino acids. Germline values: CDR1 MNHEY, CDR2 SVGAGI. V trimming: 2 bases; J trimming: 13 bases; junction bases outside the gene matches: 10. The CDR3 protein is CASSYGDRDRKYF. CDR3 in DNA: TGTGCCAGCAGTTACGGGGACCGGGACAGGAAATACTTC.

V is TRBV28 and J is TRBJ1-4, with a tentative D call TRBD1 (5 bases). The germline V gene encodes CDR1 MDHEN and CDR2 SYDVKM. The CDR3 totals 14 residues. The V end lost 2 bases, the J end lost 8 bases, and 12 bases lay between the germline ends. The CDR3 spells CASSLAGLREKLFF. In DNA form, the CDR3 reads TGTGCCAGCAGTTTAGCAGGGTTAAGGGAAAAACTGTTTTTT.

The CDR3 DNA follows: TGCGCCAGCCCCATTAGCGGGTCCTACTCAGACCAAGAGACCCAGTACTTC. As protein: CASPISGSYSDQETQYF. The chain carries TRBV10-1 and TRBJ2-5, with 7 bases aligning to TRBD2. This CDR3 has 17 amino acids. Germline-derived CDR1 and CDR2 are WNHNN and SYGVQD (reference sequence). The J segment lost 0 bases and the V segment lost 8 bases, leaving 15 bases of the junction unmatched.

The gene calls are TRBV6-6 and TRBJ2-1; D is unclear. The ends were cut back, 0 bases at V and 6 bases at J, with 12 bases in the middle. Germline values: CDR1 MNHNY, CDR2 SVGAGI (reference sequence). This CDR3 has 15 residues. For the CDR3, the DNA is TGTGCCAGCAGTTACTCGAACGCGCGGAGCAATGAGCAGTTCTTC. As protein: CASSYSNARSNEQFF.

The chain recombines TRBV20-1 with TRBJ2-7; a weak D match, TRBD1 (5 bases). This CDR3 is 11 amino acids long. Trimming took 6 bases from V and 4 from J, leaving 10 bases between them. CDR1 DFQATT and CDR2 SNEGSKA come from the germline V gene (reference sequence). This CDR3 reads CSASGAYEQYF. CDR3 sequence (DNA): TGCAGTGCGAGTGGGGCGTACGAGCAGTACTTC.

This clone was found once. This chain joins TRBV9 and TRBJ2-1; TRBD2 agrees at 14 bases. From germline, CDR1 is SGDLS and CDR2 YYNGEE. This CDR3 has 17 residues. The V segment lost 4 bases and the J segment 9 bases; nucleotides outside the gene matches: 12. DNA of the CDR3: TGTGCCAGCAGCACCCGACTAGCGGGAGGGCGGTCTGGTGAGCAGTTCTTC. Translating gives CASSTRLAGGRSGEQFF.

The V gene is TRBV7-9, the J gene TRBJ2-2, with TRBD1 matching 7 bases. Germline V gene lookup returns CDR1 SEHNR and CDR2 FQNEAQ (reference sequence). This CDR3 spans 14 amino acids. Trimming cost V 4 bases and J 7 bases; bases outside gene matches: 6. CDR3 coding DNA: TGTGCCAGCAGCTCCACAGGGGTGCGCGGGGAGCTGTTTTTT. This translates into CASSSTGVRGELFF.

This sequence joins TRBV9 and TRBJ2-1; D may be TRBD2 (5 bases). The germline V gene has CDR1 SGDLS and CDR2 YYNGEE. This CDR3 comprises 15 residues. Deletions cut 6 bases from V and 0 bases from J, with 13 bases between. This CDR3 reads CASTPLASSYNEQFF. The DNA of the CDR3 is TGTGCCAGCACACCCCTAGCTAGCTCCTACAATGAGCAGTTCTTC.

The rearrangement joins TRBV25-1 to TRBJ2-5; tentatively, D is TRBD1 (6 bases). Trimming took 2 bases from V and 5 from J, leaving 18 bases between them. CDR3 length: 16 amino acids. Germline V gene data show CDR1 as MGHDK and CDR2 as SYGVNS. CDR3 sequence (DNA): TGTGCCAGCAGTGAAGGGTGGACAGTGGTTACGGAGACCCAGTACTTC. This gives the protein CASSEGWTVVTETQYF. The full variable domain, with the rest looked up from reference TRBV25-1 and TRBJ2-5, is EADIYQTPRYLVIGTGKKITLECSQTMGHDKMYWYQQDPGMELHLIHYSYGVNSTEKGDLSSESTVSRIRTEHFPLTLESARPSHTSQYLCASSEGWTVVTETQYFGPGTRLLVL.

V gene TRBV5-4 combines with J gene TRBJ2-5; 12 positions match TRBD2. V lost 4 bases and J lost 4; bases outside the gene matches: 5. This CDR3 is built from 15 residues. Per the germline V gene, CDR1 is SGHNT and CDR2 is YYREEE (reference sequence). The CDR3 spells CASSPSSGRAETQYF. In DNA form, the CDR3 reads TGTGCCAGCAGCCCCTCTAGCGGGAGGGCAGAGACCCAGTACTTC.

The chain links TRBV7-2 to TRBJ1-5; D is possibly TRBD1 (5 bases). This CDR3 is 15 amino acids long. V lost 3 bases to trimming and J lost 5 bases, with 14 bases between them. CDR1 and CDR2 (germline): SGHTA, FQGNSA. CDR3 sequence: CASSLEEGIYQPQHF. Written as DNA, the CDR3 is TGTGCCAGCAGCTTGGAGGAGGGGATCTATCAGCCCCAGCATTTT.